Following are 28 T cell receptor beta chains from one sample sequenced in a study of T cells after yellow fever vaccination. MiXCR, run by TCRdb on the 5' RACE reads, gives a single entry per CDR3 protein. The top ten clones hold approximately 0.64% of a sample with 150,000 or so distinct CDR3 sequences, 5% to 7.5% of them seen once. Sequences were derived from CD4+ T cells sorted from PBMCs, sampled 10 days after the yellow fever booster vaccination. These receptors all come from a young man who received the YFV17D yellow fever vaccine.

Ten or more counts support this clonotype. The CDR3 loop reads CASSQDERPYEQYF. In DNA, the CDR3 is TGTGCCAGCAGCCAAGACGAGCGGCCCTACGAGCAGTACTTC. V is TRBV3-1 and J is TRBJ2-7, with D maybe TRBD2 (5 bases). V was shortened by 0 bases and J by 2 bases, with 8 bases between the two germline ends. This CDR3 has 14 residues. Germline values: CDR1 LGHDT, CDR2 YNNKEL (reference sequence).

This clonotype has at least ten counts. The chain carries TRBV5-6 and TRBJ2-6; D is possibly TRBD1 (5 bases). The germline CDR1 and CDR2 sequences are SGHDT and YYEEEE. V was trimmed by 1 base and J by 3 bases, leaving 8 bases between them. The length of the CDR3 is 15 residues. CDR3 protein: CASSLWQGGANVLTF. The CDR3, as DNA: TGTGCCAGCAGCTTGTGGCAGGGTGGGGCCAACGTCCTGACTTTC.

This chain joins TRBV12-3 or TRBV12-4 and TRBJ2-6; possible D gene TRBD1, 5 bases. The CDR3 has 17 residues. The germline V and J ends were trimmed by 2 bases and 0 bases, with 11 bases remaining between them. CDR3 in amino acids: CASSLRQGPSGANVLTF. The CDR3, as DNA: TGTGCCAGCAGTTTAAGGCAGGGCCCCTCTGGGGCCAACGTCCTGACTTTC.

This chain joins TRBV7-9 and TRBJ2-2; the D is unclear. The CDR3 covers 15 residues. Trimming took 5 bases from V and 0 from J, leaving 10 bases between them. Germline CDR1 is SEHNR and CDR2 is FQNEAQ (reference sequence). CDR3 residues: CASSDFEANTGELFF. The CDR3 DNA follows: TGTGCCAGCAGCGACTTCGAAGCGAACACCGGGGAGCTGTTTTTT. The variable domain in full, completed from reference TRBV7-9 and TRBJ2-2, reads DTGVSQNPRHKITKRGQNVTFRCDPISEHNRLYWYRQTLGQGPEFLTYFQNEAQLEKSRLLSDRFSAERPKGSFSTLEIQRTEQGDSAMYLCASSDFEANTGELFFGEGSRLTVL.

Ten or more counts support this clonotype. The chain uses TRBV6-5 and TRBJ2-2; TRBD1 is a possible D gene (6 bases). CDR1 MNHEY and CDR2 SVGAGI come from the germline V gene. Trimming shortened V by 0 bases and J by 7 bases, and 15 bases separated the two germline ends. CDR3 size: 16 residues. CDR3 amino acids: CASSYSKIGGGGELFF. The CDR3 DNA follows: TGTGCCAGCAGTTACTCAAAAATAGGGGGTGGCGGGGAGCTGTTTTTT.

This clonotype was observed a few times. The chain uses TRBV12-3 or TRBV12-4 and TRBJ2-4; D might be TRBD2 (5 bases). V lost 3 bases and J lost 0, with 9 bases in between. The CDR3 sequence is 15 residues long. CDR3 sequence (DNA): TGTGCCAGCAGTTTTCGTGGACTAGCCAAAAACATTCAGTACTTC. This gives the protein CASSFRGLAKNIQYF.

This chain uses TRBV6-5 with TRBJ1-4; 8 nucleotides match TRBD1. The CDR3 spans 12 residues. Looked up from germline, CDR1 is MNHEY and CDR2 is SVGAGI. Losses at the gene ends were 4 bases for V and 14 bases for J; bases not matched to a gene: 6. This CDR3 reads CASSSATGVLFF. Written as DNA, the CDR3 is TGTGCCAGCAGTTCCGCGACAGGGGTGCTGTTTTTT.

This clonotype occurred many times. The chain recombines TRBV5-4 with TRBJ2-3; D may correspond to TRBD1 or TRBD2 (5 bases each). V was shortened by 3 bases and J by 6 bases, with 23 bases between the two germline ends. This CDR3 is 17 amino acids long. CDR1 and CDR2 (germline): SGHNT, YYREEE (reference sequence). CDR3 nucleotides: TGTGCCAGCAGCTCCCGGAACCGGGGCGAAATAGGGGATACGCAGTATTTT. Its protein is CASSSRNRGEIGDTQYF.

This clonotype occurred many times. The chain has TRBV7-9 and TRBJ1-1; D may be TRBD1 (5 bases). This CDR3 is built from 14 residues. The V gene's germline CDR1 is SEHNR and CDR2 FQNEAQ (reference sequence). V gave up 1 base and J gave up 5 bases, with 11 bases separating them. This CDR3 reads CASSLETGRTEAFF. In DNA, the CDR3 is TGTGCCAGCAGCTTAGAGACGGGGCGGACTGAAGCTTTCTTT.

The CDR3, as DNA: TGTGCCAGCAGCGAGAGACTAGCGGAGAACACCGGGGAGCTGTTTTTT. The encoded protein is CASSERLAENTGELFF. The genes are TRBV7-9 and TRBJ2-2; 9 nucleotides match TRBD2. CDR3 length: 16 amino acids. Losses at the gene ends were 5 bases for V and 1 base for J; bases not matched to a gene: 5. Germline V lookup: CDR1 SEHNR, CDR2 FQNEAQ (reference sequence). Drawing the rest from reference TRBV7-9 and TRBJ2-2, the complete variable domain is DTGVSQNPRHKITKRGQNVTFRCDPISEHNRLYWYRQTLGQGPEFLTYFQNEAQLEKSRLLSDRFSAERPKGSFSTLEIQRTEQGDSAMYLCASSERLAENTGELFFGEGSRLTVL.

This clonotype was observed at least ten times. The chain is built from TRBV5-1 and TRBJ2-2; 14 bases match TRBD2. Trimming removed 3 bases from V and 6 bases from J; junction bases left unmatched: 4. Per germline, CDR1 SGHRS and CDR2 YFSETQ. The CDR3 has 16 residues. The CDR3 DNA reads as TGCGCCAGCAGCTCGGGACTAGCGGGAGTGGCCGGGGAGCTGTTTTTT. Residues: CASSSGLAGVAGELFF.

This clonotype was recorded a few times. CDR3 in amino acids: CSARDLSGGNEQFF. CDR3 nucleotide sequence: TGCAGTGCTAGAGATCTGTCGGGGGGCAATGAGCAGTTCTTC. This sequence joins TRBV20-1 and TRBJ2-1; 7 nucleotides align to TRBD2. V trimming: 0 bases; J trimming: 6 bases; junction bases outside the gene matches: 5. The V gene's germline CDR1 is DFQATT and CDR2 SNEGSKA (reference sequence). CDR3 length: 14 amino acids.

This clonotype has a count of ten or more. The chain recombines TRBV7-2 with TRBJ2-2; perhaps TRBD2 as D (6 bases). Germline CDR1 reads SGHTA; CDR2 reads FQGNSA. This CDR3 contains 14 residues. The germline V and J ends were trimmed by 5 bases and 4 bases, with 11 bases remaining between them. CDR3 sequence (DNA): TGTGCCAGCAGCCCGACTAGGGGCACCGGGGAGCTGTTTTTT. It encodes CASSPTRGTGELFF.

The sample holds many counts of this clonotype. The CDR3 spells CSAVGFKGELFF. In DNA form, the CDR3 reads TGCAGTGCCGTGGGATTTAAGGGGGAGCTGTTTTTT. This chain joins TRBV20-1 and TRBJ2-2; D is uncertain. This CDR3 region has 12 residues. Trimming removed 6 bases at V and 8 bases at J, with 13 bases between. Germline V gene data show CDR1 as DFQATT and CDR2 as SNEGSKA (reference sequence).

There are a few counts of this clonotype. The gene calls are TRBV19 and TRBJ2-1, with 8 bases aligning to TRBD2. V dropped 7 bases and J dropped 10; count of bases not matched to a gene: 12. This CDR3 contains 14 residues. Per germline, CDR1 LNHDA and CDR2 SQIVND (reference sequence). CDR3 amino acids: CASTTHGGVVEQFF. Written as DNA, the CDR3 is TGTGCCAGTACCACCCACGGGGGGGTGGTAGAGCAGTTCTTC.

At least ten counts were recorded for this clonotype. The CDR3 spells CASLLSPVTSGRVRNEQFF. The DNA for the CDR3 is TGTGCCAGCCTTCTTTCGCCCGTGACTAGCGGGAGGGTGCGCAATGAGCAGTTCTTC. The chain links TRBV11-2 to TRBJ2-1, with 14 bases matching TRBD2. The CDR3 is 19 residues long. Trimming at V came to 8 bases and at J to 6 bases, leaving 18 bases not matched to a gene. CDR1 is SGHAT and CDR2 is FQNNGV in the germline V gene.

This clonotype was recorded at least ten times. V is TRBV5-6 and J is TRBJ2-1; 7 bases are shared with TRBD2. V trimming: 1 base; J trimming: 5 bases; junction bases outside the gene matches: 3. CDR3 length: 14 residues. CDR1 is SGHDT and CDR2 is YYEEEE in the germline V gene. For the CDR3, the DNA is TGTGCCAGCAGCTTGAGGCGGGGGAACAATGAGCAGTTCTTC. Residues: CASSLRRGNNEQFF. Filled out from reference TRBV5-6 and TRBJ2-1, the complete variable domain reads DAGVTQSPTHLIKTRGQQVTLRCSPKSGHDTVSWYQQALGQGPQFIFQYYEEEERQRGNFPDRFSGHQFPNYSSELNVNALLLGDSALYLCASSLRRGNNEQFFGPGTRLTVL.

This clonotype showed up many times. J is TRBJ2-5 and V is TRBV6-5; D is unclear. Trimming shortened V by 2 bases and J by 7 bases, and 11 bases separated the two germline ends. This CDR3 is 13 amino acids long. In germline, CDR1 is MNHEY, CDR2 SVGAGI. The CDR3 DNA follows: TGTGCCAGCAGTTACGATTGGGCCCGGACCCAGTACTTC. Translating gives CASSYDWARTQYF.

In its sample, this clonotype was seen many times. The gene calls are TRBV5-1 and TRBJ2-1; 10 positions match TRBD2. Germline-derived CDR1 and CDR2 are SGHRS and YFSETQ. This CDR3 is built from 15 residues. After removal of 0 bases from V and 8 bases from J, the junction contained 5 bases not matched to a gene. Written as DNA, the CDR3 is TGCGCCAGCAGCTTGGCTCTAGCGGGAGTTGATGAGCAGTTCTTC. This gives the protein CASSLALAGVDEQFF.

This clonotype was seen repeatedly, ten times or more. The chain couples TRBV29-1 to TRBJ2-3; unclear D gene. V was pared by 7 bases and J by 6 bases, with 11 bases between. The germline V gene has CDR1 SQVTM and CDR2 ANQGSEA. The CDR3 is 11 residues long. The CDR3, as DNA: TGCAGCGCCTTAACTTGGGATACGCAGTATTTT. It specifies CSALTWDTQYF.

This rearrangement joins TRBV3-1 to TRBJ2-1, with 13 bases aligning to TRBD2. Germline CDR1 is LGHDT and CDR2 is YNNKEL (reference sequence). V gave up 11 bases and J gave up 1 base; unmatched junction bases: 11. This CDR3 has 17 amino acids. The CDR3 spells CACSQSLAGGSYNEQFF. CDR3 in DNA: TGTGCCTGCTCCCAATCACTAGCGGGAGGGTCCTACAATGAGCAGTTCTTC.

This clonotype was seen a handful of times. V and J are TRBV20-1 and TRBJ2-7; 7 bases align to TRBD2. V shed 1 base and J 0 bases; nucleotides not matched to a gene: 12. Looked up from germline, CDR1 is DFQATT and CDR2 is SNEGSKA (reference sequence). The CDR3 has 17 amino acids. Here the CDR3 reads CSARVIGRDYSSYEQYF. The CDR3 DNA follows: TGCAGTGCTAGAGTAATAGGGCGGGACTACAGCTCCTACGAGCAGTACTTC.

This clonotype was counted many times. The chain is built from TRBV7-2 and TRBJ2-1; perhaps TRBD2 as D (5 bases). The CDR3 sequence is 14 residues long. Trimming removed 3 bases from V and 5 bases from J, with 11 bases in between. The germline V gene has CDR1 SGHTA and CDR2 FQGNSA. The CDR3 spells CASSFSSGNNEQFF. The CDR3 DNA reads TGTGCCAGCAGCTTCTCCTCGGGAAACAATGAGCAGTTCTTC.

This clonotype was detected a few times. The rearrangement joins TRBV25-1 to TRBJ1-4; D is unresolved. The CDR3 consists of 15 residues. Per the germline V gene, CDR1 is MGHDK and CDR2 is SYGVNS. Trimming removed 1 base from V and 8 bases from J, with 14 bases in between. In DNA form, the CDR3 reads TGTGCCAGCAGTGAATCGAGGTGGGCCGACGAAAAACTGTTTTTT. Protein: CASSESRWADEKLFF.

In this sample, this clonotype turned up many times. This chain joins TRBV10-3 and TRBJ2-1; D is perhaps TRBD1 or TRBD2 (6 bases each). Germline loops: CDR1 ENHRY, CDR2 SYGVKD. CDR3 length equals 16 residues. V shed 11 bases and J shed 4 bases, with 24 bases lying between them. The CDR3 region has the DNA TGTGCCTCCTTGGGGGGATCTTGGGGGCAATACAATGAGCAGTTCTTC. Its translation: CASLGGSWGQYNEQFF.

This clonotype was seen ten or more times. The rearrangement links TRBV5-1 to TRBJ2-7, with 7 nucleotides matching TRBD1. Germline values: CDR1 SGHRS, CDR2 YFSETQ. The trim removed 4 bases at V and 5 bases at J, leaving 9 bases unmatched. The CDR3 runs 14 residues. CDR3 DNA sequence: TGCGCCAGCAGCCCAGACAGGGCTAACGACGAGCAGTACTTC. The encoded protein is CASSPDRANDEQYF. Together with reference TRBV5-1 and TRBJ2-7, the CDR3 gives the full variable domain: KAGVTQTPRYLIKTRGQQVTLSCSPISGHRSVSWYQQTPGQGLQFLFEYFSETQRNKGNFPGRFSGRQFSNSRSEMNVSTLELGDSALYLCASSPDRANDEQYFGPGTRLTVT.

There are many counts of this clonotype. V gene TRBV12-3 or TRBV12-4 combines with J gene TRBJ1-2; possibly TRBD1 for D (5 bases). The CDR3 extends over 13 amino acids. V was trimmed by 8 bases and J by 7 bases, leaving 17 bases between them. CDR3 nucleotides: TGTGCCAGCGTAGGCGTCGGGGCTGGTGGCTACACCTTC. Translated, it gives CASVGVGAGGYTF.

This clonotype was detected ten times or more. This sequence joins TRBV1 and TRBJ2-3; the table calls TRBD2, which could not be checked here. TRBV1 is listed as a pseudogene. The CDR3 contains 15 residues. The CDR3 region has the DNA TGCACCAGCAGCCAAGCGGGAGGGCCGGGAGATACGCAGTATTTT. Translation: CTSSQAGGPGDTQYF.